The following is a TCR beta chain sequence with its context. The data stem from a study of blood T cell repertoires in COVID-19. Study-level background: COVID-19 samples collected from the United States, Italy and Spain covered acute and convalescent phases. PBMCs, B-cell-depleted T cells, or T cells were the source of the cDNA or gDNA that made up the material.

Authors' processing steps: Nucleated cell counts were estimated from reference gene primer amplification. Profiling relied on immunoSEQ multiplex PCR, and the TCRdb table lists in-frame clones only, not all of them. That table furnishes V, J and clone size, whereas the DNA furnished D and trimming. The sample holds some 230,000 clones, approximately 85% seen once. V shed 5 bases and J 5 bases; nucleotides not matched to a gene: 5. This CDR3 comprises 14 residues. Germline CDR1 and CDR2: LNHDA and SQIVND (reference sequence). Seattle's cohort entered during active infection and was followed longitudinally.

Sequencing used peripheral blood. This clonotype originated in a woman over 75 with COVID-19, enrolled during active disease. The genes are TRBV19 and TRBJ1-1; TRBD1 matches at 10 bases. The CDR3 loop reads CASSGGQGTTEAFF. Written as DNA, the CDR3 is TGTGCCAGTAGTGGGGGACAGGGGACTACTGAAGCTTTCTTT.